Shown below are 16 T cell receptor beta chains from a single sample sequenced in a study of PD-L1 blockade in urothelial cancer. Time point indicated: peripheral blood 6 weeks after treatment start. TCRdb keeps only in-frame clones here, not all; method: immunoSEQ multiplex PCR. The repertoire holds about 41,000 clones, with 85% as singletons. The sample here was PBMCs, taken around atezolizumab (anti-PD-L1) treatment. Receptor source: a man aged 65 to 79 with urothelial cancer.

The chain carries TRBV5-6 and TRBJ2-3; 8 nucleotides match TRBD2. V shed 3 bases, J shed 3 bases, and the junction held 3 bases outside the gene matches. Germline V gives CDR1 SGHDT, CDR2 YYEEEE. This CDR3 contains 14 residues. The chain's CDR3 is CASSSGGPTDTQYF. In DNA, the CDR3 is TGTGCCAGCAGCTCGGGAGGGCCTACAGATACGCAGTATTTT.

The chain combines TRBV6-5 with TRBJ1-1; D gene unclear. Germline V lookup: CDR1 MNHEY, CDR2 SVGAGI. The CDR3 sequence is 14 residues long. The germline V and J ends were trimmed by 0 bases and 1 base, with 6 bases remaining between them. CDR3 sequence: CASSYSGGNTEAFF. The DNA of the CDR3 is TGTGCCAGCAGTTACTCGGGAGGGAACACTGAAGCTTTCTTT.

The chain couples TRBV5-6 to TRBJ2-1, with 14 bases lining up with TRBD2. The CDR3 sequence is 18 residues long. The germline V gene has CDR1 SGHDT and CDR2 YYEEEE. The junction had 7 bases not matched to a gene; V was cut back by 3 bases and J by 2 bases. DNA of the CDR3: TGTGCCAGCAGCTCCACCGGGACTAGCGGGAGTACCTACAATGAGCAGTTCTTC. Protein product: CASSSTGTSGSTYNEQFF. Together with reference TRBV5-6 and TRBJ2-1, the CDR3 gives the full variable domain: DAGVTQSPTHLIKTRGQQVTLRCSPKSGHDTVSWYQQALGQGPQFIFQYYEEEERQRGNFPDRFSGHQFPNYSSELNVNALLLGDSALYLCASSSTGTSGSTYNEQFFGPGTRLTVL.

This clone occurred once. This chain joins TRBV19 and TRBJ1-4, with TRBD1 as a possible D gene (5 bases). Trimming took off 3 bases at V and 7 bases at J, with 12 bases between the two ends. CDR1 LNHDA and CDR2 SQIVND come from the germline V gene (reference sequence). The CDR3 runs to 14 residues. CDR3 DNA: TGTGCCAGTAGTATGGCGGGGGTGGTTGAAAAACTGTTTTTT. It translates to CASSMAGVVEKLFF.

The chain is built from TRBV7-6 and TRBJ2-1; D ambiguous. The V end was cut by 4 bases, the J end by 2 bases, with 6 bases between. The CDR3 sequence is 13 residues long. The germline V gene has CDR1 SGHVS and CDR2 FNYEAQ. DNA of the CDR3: TGTGCCAGCAGCTCCCCGGCCTACAATGAGCAGTTCTTC. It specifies CASSSPAYNEQFF.

The CDR3 DNA reads TGCGCCAGCAGCCAAGATAACACAGGGACCTATGGCTACACCTTC. Amino acid sequence: CASSQDNTGTYGYTF. This chain uses TRBV4-1 with TRBJ1-2, with a weak D call TRBD1 (6 bases). The CDR3 has 15 residues. Germline V gene sequence: CDR1 MGHRA, CDR2 YSYEKL. The V end lost 0 bases, the J end lost 4 bases, and 12 bases lay between the germline ends.

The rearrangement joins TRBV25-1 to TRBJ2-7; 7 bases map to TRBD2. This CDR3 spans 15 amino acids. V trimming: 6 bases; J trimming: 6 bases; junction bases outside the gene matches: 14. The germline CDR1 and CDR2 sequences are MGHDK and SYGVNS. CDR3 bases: TGTGCCAGCAGCCCCGGCGGACTAGAATCGTCCGAGCAGTACTTC. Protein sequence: CASSPGGLESSEQYF.

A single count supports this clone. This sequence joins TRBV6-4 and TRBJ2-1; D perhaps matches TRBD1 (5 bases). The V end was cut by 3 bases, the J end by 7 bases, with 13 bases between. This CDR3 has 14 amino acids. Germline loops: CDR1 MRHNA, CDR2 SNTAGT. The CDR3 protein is CASSDSASGNEQFF. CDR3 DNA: TGTGCCAGCAGTGATTCGGCCTCAGGGAATGAGCAGTTCTTC.

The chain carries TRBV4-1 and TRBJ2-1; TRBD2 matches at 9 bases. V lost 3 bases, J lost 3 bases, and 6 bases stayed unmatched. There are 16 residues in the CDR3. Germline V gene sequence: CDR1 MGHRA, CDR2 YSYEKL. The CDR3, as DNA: TGCGCCAGCAGCCACCCCCAGCGGGAGGACTACAATGAGCAGTTCTTC. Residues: CASSHPQREDYNEQFF.

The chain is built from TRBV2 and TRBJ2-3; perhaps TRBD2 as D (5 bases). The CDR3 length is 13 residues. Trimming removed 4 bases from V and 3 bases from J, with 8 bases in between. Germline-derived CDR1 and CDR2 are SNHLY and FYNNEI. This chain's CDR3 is CASSVGGTDTQYF. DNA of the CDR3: TGTGCCAGCAGTGTTGGAGGTACAGATACGCAGTATTTT.

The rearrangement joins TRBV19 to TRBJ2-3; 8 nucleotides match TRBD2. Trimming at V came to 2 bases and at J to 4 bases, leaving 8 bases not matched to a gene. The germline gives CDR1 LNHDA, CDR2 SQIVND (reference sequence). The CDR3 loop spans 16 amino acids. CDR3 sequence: CASSIRAGVRADTQYF. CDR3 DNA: TGTGCCAGTAGTATACGAGCGGGAGTGCGCGCAGATACGCAGTATTTT.

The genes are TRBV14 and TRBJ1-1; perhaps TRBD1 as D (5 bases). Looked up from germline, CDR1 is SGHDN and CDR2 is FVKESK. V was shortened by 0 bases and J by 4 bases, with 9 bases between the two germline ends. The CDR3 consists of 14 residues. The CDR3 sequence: CASSQDRQSTEAFF. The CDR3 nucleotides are TGTGCCAGCAGCCAAGACCGACAGAGCACTGAAGCTTTCTTT. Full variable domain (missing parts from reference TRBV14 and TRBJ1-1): EAGVTQFPSHSVIEKGQTVTLRCDPISGHDNLYWYRRVMGKEIKFLLHFVKESKQDESGMPNNRFLAERTGGTYSTLKVQPAELEDSGVYFCASSQDRQSTEAFFGQGTRLTVV.

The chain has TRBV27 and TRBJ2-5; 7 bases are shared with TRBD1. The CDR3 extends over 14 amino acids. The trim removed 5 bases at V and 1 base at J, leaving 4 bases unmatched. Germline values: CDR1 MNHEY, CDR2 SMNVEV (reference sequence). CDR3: CASSPRTGQETQYF. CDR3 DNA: TGTGCCAGCAGTCCGAGGACAGGCCAAGAGACCCAGTACTTC.

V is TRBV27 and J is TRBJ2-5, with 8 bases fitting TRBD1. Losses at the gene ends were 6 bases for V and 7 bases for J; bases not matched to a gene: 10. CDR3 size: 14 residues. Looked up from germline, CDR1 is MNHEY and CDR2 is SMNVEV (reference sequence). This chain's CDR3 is CASRDGQGYGTQYF. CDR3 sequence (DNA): TGTGCCAGCAGGGACGGACAGGGCTATGGGACCCAGTACTTC.

CDR3 in DNA: TGTGCCAGCAGACAGGGGAATCAAGAGACCCAGTACTTC. Translation: CASRQGNQETQYF. The chain recombines TRBV6-1 with TRBJ2-5, with 7 bases that match TRBD1. The V and J ends lost 6 bases and 2 bases, in that order; junction bases with no gene match: 3. CDR3 length: 13 residues. The V gene's germline CDR1 is MNHNS and CDR2 SASEGT.

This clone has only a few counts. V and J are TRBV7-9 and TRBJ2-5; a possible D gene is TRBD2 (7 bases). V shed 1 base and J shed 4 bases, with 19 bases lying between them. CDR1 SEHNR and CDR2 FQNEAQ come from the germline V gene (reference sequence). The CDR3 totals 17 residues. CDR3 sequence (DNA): TGTGCCAGCAGCTTAGGAGCGTTCGGGGGGCGAGGAGAGACCCAGTACTTC. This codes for CASSLGAFGGRGETQYF.